These 31 T cell receptor beta chains came from one sample sequenced in a study of shared clonotypes between healthy human individuals. Sequencing was performed with immunoSEQ multiplex PCR; in TCRdb, only in-frame clones are kept and a portion is missing. The profile shows about 2 million clones, 95% of them singletons. The sample taken for sequencing was naive CD4+ T cells sorted from blood. As to subset: CD45RA+ positively selected. These TCRs come from a young man in good health.

CDR3 bases: TGTGCCAGCACCCCGGAGGAGGGGCAATATGGCTACACCTTC. Translating it yields CASTPEEGQYGYTF. The chain is built from TRBV2 and TRBJ1-2; D perhaps matches TRBD1 (5 bases). The length of the CDR3 is 14 residues. The germline V gene encodes CDR1 SNHLY and CDR2 FYNNEI. Trimming left V 7 bases short and J 5 bases short, with 17 bases between.

This clone appeared once. This chain uses TRBV2 with TRBJ1-3; 10 bases are a match to TRBD1. Germline CDR1 SNHLY, CDR2 FYNNEI. The CDR3 contains 16 residues. The V and J ends lost 6 bases and 3 bases, in that order; junction bases with no gene match: 8. The CDR3 loop is CASRLDRGVGGNTIYF. CDR3 nucleotides: TGTGCCAGCAGATTGGACAGGGGGGTCGGTGGAAACACCATATATTTT.

The V gene is TRBV7-2, the J gene TRBJ2-1; maybe TRBD1 (6 bases). The germline V and J ends were trimmed by 5 bases and 3 bases, with 14 bases remaining between them. Germline lookup yields CDR1 SGHTA and CDR2 FQGNSA. This CDR3 spans 15 amino acids. The CDR3 region has the DNA TGTGCCAGCAGCCAGACAGGTGGGGTCTACAATGAGCAGTTCTTC. It is translated as CASSQTGGVYNEQFF. The full variable domain, rest sourced from reference TRBV7-2 and TRBJ2-1, is GAGVSQSPSNKVTEKGKDVELRCDPISGHTALYWYRQSLGQGLEFLIYFQGNSAPDKSGLPSDRFSAERTGGSVSTLTIQRTQQEDSAVYLCASSQTGGVYNEQFFGPGTRLTVL.

This clone was counted ten times or more. V and J are TRBV28 and TRBJ1-5, with TRBD1 matching over 8 bases. The CDR3 spans 15 residues. V lost 0 bases and J lost 7; bases outside the gene matches: 5. CDR1 MDHEN and CDR2 SYDVKM come from the germline V gene. CDR3: CASSLWDRDDQPQHF. Here the CDR3 DNA reads TGTGCCAGCAGTTTATGGGACAGGGACGACCAGCCCCAGCATTTT.

This clone appeared a few times. The CDR3 here is CASRGTQGSGNTIYF. The CDR3 DNA reads TGTGCCAGCAGGGGGACCCAGGGATCGGGAAACACCATATATTTT. V and J are TRBV6-5 and TRBJ1-3, with D possibly being TRBD1 (5 bases). This CDR3 is built from 15 residues. Germline V gene lookup returns CDR1 MNHEY and CDR2 SVGAGI. V was shortened by 6 bases and J by 4 bases, with 16 bases between the two germline ends.

The chain couples TRBV2 to TRBJ1-3; D remains unclear. The germline V and J ends were trimmed by 10 bases and 3 bases, with 10 bases remaining between them. The germline CDR1 and CDR2 sequences are SNHLY and FYNNEI. The CDR3 length is 12 residues. The CDR3 DNA reads TGTGCCACCCAGAGAAATGGAAACACCATATATTTT. Residues: CATQRNGNTIYF. The variable domain in full, with the rest retrieved from reference TRBV2 and TRBJ1-3, is EPEVTQTPSHQVTQMGQEVILRCVPISNHLYFYWYRQILGQKVEFLVSFYNNEISEKSEIFDDQFSVERPDGSNFTLKIRSTKLEDSAMYFCATQRNGNTIYFGEGSWLTVV.

The chain joins TRBV5-5 to TRBJ1-6; D is uncertain. Trimming removed 1 base at V and 11 bases at J, with 22 bases between. CDR1 SGHKS and CDR2 YYEKEE come from the germline V gene (reference sequence). The CDR3 spans 17 residues. The CDR3 loop reads CASSLRPGPTFGAPLHF. CDR3 nucleotides: TGTGCCAGCAGCTTGAGGCCGGGCCCTACGTTCGGTGCACCCCTCCACTTT.

The chain couples TRBV12-5 to TRBJ1-1; 7 positions agree with TRBD1. With 6 bases clipped from V and 5 bases from J, the junction kept 9 bases outside the gene matches. Germline values: CDR1 LGHNT, CDR2 FRNRAP. The CDR3 is 14 amino acids. The CDR3 loop reads CASGRRGRETEAFF. CDR3 DNA sequence: TGTGCTAGTGGAAGAAGGGGGCGTGAGACTGAAGCTTTCTTT.

The rearrangement joins TRBV6-5 to TRBJ2-1, with 8 positions matching TRBD2. V lost 6 bases and J lost 7; bases outside the gene matches: 5. CDR1 and CDR2 from the germline V gene are MNHEY and SVGAGI. The CDR3 runs to 13 residues. In DNA, the CDR3 is TGTGCCAGCAGGGACGGGGGGGCTAATGAGCAGTTCTTC. Amino acid sequence: CASRDGGANEQFF.

This clone was seen a single time. The chain recombines TRBV28 with TRBJ2-7; 8 bases map to TRBD1. There are 15 residues in the CDR3. The V and J ends lost 3 bases and 1 base, in that order; junction bases with no gene match: 5. Germline-derived CDR1 and CDR2 are MDHEN and SYDVKM. The chain's CDR3 is CASSFTGGGSYEQYF. The CDR3 bases are TGTGCCAGCAGTTTTACAGGGGGTGGATCCTACGAGCAGTACTTC. Filled out from reference TRBV28 and TRBJ2-7, the complete variable domain reads DVKVTQSSRYLVKRTGEKVFLECVQDMDHENMFWYRQDPGLGLRLIYFSYDVKMKEKGDIPEGYSVSREKKERFSLILESASTNQTSMYLCASSFTGGGSYEQYFGPGTRLTVT.

The chain combines TRBV6-5 with TRBJ1-1, with 8 bases aligning to TRBD1. The CDR3 runs to 11 residues. V trimming: 5 bases; J trimming: 9 bases; junction bases outside the gene matches: 2. CDR1 and CDR2 (germline): MNHEY, SVGAGI. As DNA, the CDR3 is TGTGCCAGCAGTCAGGGGGCTAAAGCTTTCTTT. Translation gives CASSQGAKAFF.

The chain uses TRBV5-1 and TRBJ1-5, with D maybe TRBD1 (6 bases). CDR3 size: 16 residues. Germline CDR1 SGHRS, CDR2 YFSETQ. V was shortened by 7 bases and J by 2 bases, with 19 bases between the two germline ends. CDR3 in DNA: TGCGCCAGCCAACCTCCGACAGGACCGGGCAATCAGCCCCAGCATTTT. Translation: CASQPPTGPGNQPQHF.

To note about this clone: The sample has other DNA sequences that encode this CDR3 too. The CDR3 DNA reads TGTGCCTGGAGTGCGGCCTACGAGCAGTACTTC. This codes for CAWSAAYEQYF. The rearrangement links TRBV30 to TRBJ2-7; D gene uncertain. There are 11 residues in the CDR3. CDR1 is GTSNPN, CDR2 SVGIG, per germline (reference sequence). Trimming stripped 1 base from V and 2 bases from J, with 3 bases between. The whole variable domain, filled in from reference TRBV30 and TRBJ2-7, reads SQTIHQWPATLVQPVGSPLSLECTVEGTSNPNLYWYRQAAGRGLQLLFYSVGIGQISSEVPQNLSASRPQDRQFILSSKKLLLSDSGFYLCAWSAAYEQYFGPGTRLTVT.

V gene TRBV6-5 combines with J gene TRBJ2-7; 10 bases are shared with TRBD1. Germline CDR1 reads MNHEY; CDR2 reads SVGAGI. V shed 2 bases and J 2 bases; nucleotides not matched to a gene: 3. CDR3 length: 15 amino acids. The CDR3 nucleotides are TGTGCCAGCAGTTACGGGGACAGGGGCCCCTACGAGCAGTACTTC. Amino acids: CASSYGDRGPYEQYF.

DNA of the CDR3: TGTGCCAGCAGCTCACAGCAGCCCCCAGTTAGCGGGGTCTCCTACGAGCAGTACTTC. It translates to CASSSQQPPVSGVSYEQYF. The rearrangement links TRBV5-4 to TRBJ2-7; TRBD2 matches 8 bases. From germline, CDR1 is SGHNT and CDR2 YYREEE (reference sequence). The J segment lost 0 bases and the V segment lost 3 bases, leaving 17 bases of the junction unmatched. The CDR3 is made up of 19 amino acids.

The chain employs TRBV6-5 and TRBJ1-1; D call uncertain. Trimming cost V 7 bases and J 7 bases, with 16 bases left between them. The CDR3 has 13 residues. Per germline, CDR1 MNHEY and CDR2 SVGAGI. CDR3 protein: CASISGGGDEAFF. DNA of the CDR3: TGTGCCAGCATCTCCGGAGGCGGGGATGAAGCTTTCTTT.

V gene TRBV4-1 combines with J gene TRBJ2-2, with a weak D call TRBD2 (5 bases). Trimming removed 2 bases from V and 6 bases from J, with 10 bases in between. This CDR3 is built from 14 residues. CDR1 and CDR2 (germline): MGHRA, YSYEKL. The CDR3 bases are TGCGCCAGCAGCCAACCCCAGGAGGCCGGGGAGCTGTTTTTT. This translates into CASSQPQEAGELFF.

The rearrangement links TRBV10-1 to TRBJ2-6; TRBD2 is a possible D gene (5 bases). Germline values: CDR1 WNHNN, CDR2 SYGVQD (reference sequence). The CDR3 runs to 16 residues. Trimming removed 3 bases from V and 4 bases from J, with 13 bases in between. CDR3 loop: CASSESRGPGANVLTF. For the CDR3, the DNA is TGCGCCAGCAGTGAAAGTAGAGGGCCCGGGGCCAACGTCCTGACTTTC.

V is TRBV20-1 and J is TRBJ2-5; 7 bases are shared with TRBD1. CDR1 DFQATT and CDR2 SNEGSKA come from the germline V gene (reference sequence). This CDR3 has 10 amino acids. V lost 6 bases and J lost 9; bases outside the gene matches: 4. CDR3 DNA: TGCAGTGCCACGACAGGGTCCCAGTACTTC. This gives the protein CSATTGSQYF.

To note about this clone: Other DNA sequences in the same sample also yield this CDR3. This chain joins TRBV30 and TRBJ1-5; TRBD1 aligns across 7 bases. This CDR3 is 14 amino acids long. V lost 3 bases to trimming and J lost 2 bases; unmatched junction nucleotides: 4. Germline-derived CDR1 and CDR2 are GTSNPN and SVGIG (reference sequence). CDR3 coding DNA: TGTGCCTGGAGCGGCGGGACAGGCAATCAGCCCCAGCATTTT. This translates into CAWSGGTGNQPQHF.

The rearrangement uses TRBV5-6 and TRBJ2-2, with 7 bases aligning to TRBD2. Germline V CDR1 and CDR2: SGHDT, YYEEEE. The trim removed 1 base at V and 5 bases at J, leaving 8 bases unmatched. The CDR3 sequence is 16 residues long. CDR3 sequence: CASSLNLADRTGELFF. In DNA form, the CDR3 reads TGTGCCAGCAGCTTGAATCTAGCGGACCGGACCGGGGAGCTGTTTTTT.

This clone was detected once. This sample also contains other DNA sequences that code for the same CDR3. The J gene is TRBJ1-1, the V gene TRBV30; D is unclear. Germline CDR1 and CDR2: GTSNPN and SVGIG (reference sequence). The CDR3 loop spans 13 amino acids. Trimming took 1 base from V and 1 from J, leaving 7 bases between them. The DNA of the CDR3 is TGTGCCTGGAGTGACGGTGGGAACACTGAAGCTTTCTTT. Amino acids: CAWSDGGNTEAFF.

The chain recombines TRBV27 with TRBJ1-2, with 8 bases that match TRBD1. CDR1 and CDR2 from the germline V gene are MNHEY and SMNVEV (reference sequence). The V segment lost 5 bases and the J segment 4 bases; nucleotides outside the gene matches: 12. The CDR3 runs to 16 residues. The DNA for the CDR3 is TGTGCCAGCAGTCCCCGGACAGGGAGCTACGTCTATGGCTACACCTTC. The encoded protein is CASSPRTGSYVYGYTF.

Concerning this clone: A read error may explain this, as a much larger clone is one base away. V usage is TRBV9 and J usage is TRBJ1-6; no clear D gene. The CDR3 is made up of 13 amino acids. The V gene's germline CDR1 is SGDLS and CDR2 YYNGEE. V dropped 1 base and J dropped 3 bases, with 2 bases sitting between them. This CDR3 reads CASSVNYNSPLHF. Here the CDR3 DNA reads TGTGCCAGCAGCGTAAACTATAATTCACCCCTCCACTTT. The variable domain in full, with the rest retrieved from reference TRBV9 and TRBJ1-6, is DSGVTQTPKHLITATGQRVTLRCSPRSGDLSVYWYQQSLDQGLQFLIQYYNGEERAKGNILERFSAQQFPDLHSELNLSSLELGDSALYFCASSVNYNSPLHFGNGTRLTVT.

The chain is built from TRBV6-5 and TRBJ2-7, with unresolved D. Germline CDR1 and CDR2: MNHEY and SVGAGI. The CDR3 runs to 13 residues. The ends were cut back, 6 bases at V and 3 bases at J, with 12 bases in the middle. CDR3 residues: CASSREENYEQYF. The CDR3 DNA is TGTGCCAGCAGCCGCGAGGAGAACTACGAGCAGTACTTC.

The chain is built from TRBV7-8 and TRBJ2-7; 8 nucleotides match TRBD2. CDR3 length equals 14 residues. The germline gives CDR1 SGHVS, CDR2 FQNEAQ. Trimming cost V 2 bases and J 3 bases; bases outside gene matches: 3. CDR3 protein: CASSLWREVYEQYF. The CDR3 DNA reads TGTGCCAGCAGCTTATGGCGGGAGGTCTACGAGCAGTACTTC.

The genes are TRBV5-1 and TRBJ1-4; 10 bases agree with TRBD1. The CDR3 contains 18 residues. V was pared by 5 bases and J by 4 bases, with 14 bases of the junction left unmatched. Germline loops: CDR1 SGHRS, CDR2 YFSETQ. DNA for the CDR3: TGCGCCAGCAGTCCAGCACCCGGGACAGGGGTTAATAATGAAAAACTGTTTTTT. This translates into CASSPAPGTGVNNEKLFF. Based on the CDR3 plus reference TRBV5-1 and TRBJ1-4, the full variable domain is KAGVTQTPRYLIKTRGQQVTLSCSPISGHRSVSWYQQTPGQGLQFLFEYFSETQRNKGNFPGRFSGRQFSNSRSEMNVSTLELGDSALYLCASSPAPGTGVNNEKLFFGSGTQLSVL.

The chain uses TRBV5-3 and TRBJ1-5; D might be TRBD1 (5 bases). TRBV5-3 is known as an ORF, though its function is uncertain. V dropped 0 bases and J dropped 0 bases, with 16 bases sitting between them. The CDR3 length is 18 residues. DNA for the CDR3: TGTGCCAGAAGCTTGGAGACGACAGTGACCCATAGCAATCAGCCCCAGCATTTT. Translation gives CARSLETTVTHSNQPQHF.

The chain couples TRBV2 to TRBJ2-1, with no clear D. The CDR3 is made up of 15 amino acids. Germline CDR1 and CDR2: SNHLY and FYNNEI. Trimming removed 1 base from V and 1 base from J, with 8 bases in between. As DNA, the CDR3 is TGTGCCAGCAGTGAAGGGGGATGGTCCTACAATGAGCAGTTCTTC. Translation gives CASSEGGWSYNEQFF.

This clone has just one count. The rearrangement links TRBV6-5 to TRBJ2-5; 7 positions agree with TRBD2. The CDR3 extends over 14 amino acids. J gave up 4 bases and V 9 bases, and 11 bases lay outside the gene matches. The V gene's germline CDR1 is MNHEY and CDR2 SVGAGI. The CDR3 DNA follows: TGTGCCAGTACGGGGGGAATGGATGGAGAGACCCAGTACTTC. As protein: CASTGGMDGETQYF.

The chain employs TRBV19 and TRBJ1-1; 8 bases fit TRBD1. V lost 7 bases to trimming and J lost 0 bases; unmatched junction nucleotides: 4. The CDR3 covers 14 residues. CDR1 and CDR2 from the germline V gene are LNHDA and SQIVND (reference sequence). CDR3 sequence reads: CASTWTGMNTEAFF. CDR3 bases: TGTGCCAGTACCTGGACAGGGATGAACACTGAAGCTTTCTTT.